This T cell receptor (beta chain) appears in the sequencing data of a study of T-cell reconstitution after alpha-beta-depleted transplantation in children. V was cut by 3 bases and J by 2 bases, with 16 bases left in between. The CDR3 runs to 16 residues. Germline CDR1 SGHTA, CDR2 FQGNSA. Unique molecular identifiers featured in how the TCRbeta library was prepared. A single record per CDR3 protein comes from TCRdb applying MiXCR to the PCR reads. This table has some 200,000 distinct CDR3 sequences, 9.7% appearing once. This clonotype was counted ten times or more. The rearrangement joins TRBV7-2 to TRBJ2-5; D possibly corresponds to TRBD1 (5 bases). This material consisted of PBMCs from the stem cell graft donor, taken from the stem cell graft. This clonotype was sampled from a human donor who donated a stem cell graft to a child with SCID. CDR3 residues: CASSFIGQGIQETQYF. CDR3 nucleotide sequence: TGTGCCAGCAGCTTCATTGGGCAGGGAATACAAGAGACCCAGTACTTC.